The 15 T cell receptor beta chains below come from one sample, sequenced in a study of T-cell reconstitution after alpha-beta-depleted transplantation in children. The TCRbeta library was prepared with unique molecular identifiers. TCRdb reprocessed the PCR reads via MiXCR and lists one record per CDR3 protein. The repertoire has more than 75,000 distinct CDR3 sequences, 20% to 25% of them found once; the top ten carry around a fifth. Source: PBMCs, taken before TCRalphabeta/CD19-depleted stem cell transplant. Receptors originate from a boy younger than 10 with acute lymphoblastic leukemia, due to receive a stem cell transplant.

The gene calls are TRBV24-1 and TRBJ2-5, with a weak D call TRBD1 (5 bases). V lost 3 bases to trimming and J lost 2 bases, with 9 bases between them. This CDR3 has 14 residues. The germline gives CDR1 KGHDR, CDR2 SFDVKD. CDR3 region: CATSDRWTQETQYF. The CDR3 DNA is TGTGCCACCAGTGATAGGTGGACACAAGAGACCCAGTACTTC.

This clonotype was detected a few times. J is TRBJ2-3 and V is TRBV5-5; possible D gene TRBD1, 6 bases. Germline values: CDR1 SGHKS, CDR2 YYEKEE (reference sequence). The CDR3 length is 16 residues. The V end lost 0 bases, the J end lost 0 bases, and 11 bases lay between the germline ends. For the CDR3, the DNA is TGTGCCAGCAGCTTGGTCTGGCAGGGGAGCACAGATACGCAGTATTTT. Encoded protein: CASSLVWQGSTDTQYF.

The chain uses TRBV12-3 or TRBV12-4 and TRBJ2-5, with TRBD1 identical over 7 bases. J was trimmed by 2 bases and V by 6 bases; bases with no gene match: 9. The CDR3 has 15 amino acids. Here the CDR3 reads CASRPSRGQQETQYF. CDR3 DNA: TGTGCCAGCAGACCCTCCCGGGGACAGCAAGAGACCCAGTACTTC.

This clonotype was recorded a few times. The chain carries TRBV5-1 and TRBJ2-5, with 11 nucleotides matching TRBD2. This CDR3 spans 15 amino acids. In germline, CDR1 is SGHRS, CDR2 YFSETQ. The V segment lost 4 bases and the J segment 4 bases; nucleotides outside the gene matches: 6. The CDR3 DNA reads as TGCGCCAGCAGCCCGGGACTAGCGGTAGGAGAGACCCAGTACTTC. Translating gives CASSPGLAVGETQYF.

The gene calls are TRBV7-2 and TRBJ1-1; D perhaps matches TRBD1 (6 bases). Trimming shortened V by 0 bases and J by 0 bases, and 11 bases separated the two germline ends. This CDR3 comprises 16 residues. The germline V gene has CDR1 SGHTA and CDR2 FQGNSA. The CDR3 sequence is CASSLAVGQLNTEAFF. The CDR3 DNA sequence: TGTGCCAGCAGCTTAGCCGTTGGACAGTTGAACACTGAAGCTTTCTTT.

The table lists this clonotype with a few counts. The rearrangement uses TRBV10-3 and TRBJ2-3, with TRBD2 matching 7 bases. V shed 4 bases, J shed 0 bases, and the junction held 7 bases outside the gene matches. The V gene's germline CDR1 is ENHRY and CDR2 SYGVKD. The CDR3 has 16 amino acids. The CDR3 protein is CAISVSGVTSTDTQYF. The CDR3 nucleotides read TGTGCCATCAGTGTAAGCGGGGTTACTAGCACAGATACGCAGTATTTT.

J is TRBJ2-3 and V is TRBV4-2; tentative D call: TRBD2 (7 bases). Germline CDR1 reads LGHNA; CDR2 reads YNFKEQ. Trimming cost V 4 bases and J 2 bases, with 16 bases left between them. The CDR3 sequence is 16 residues long. CDR3 in amino acids: CASSPQGRDYTDTQYF. CDR3 bases: TGTGCCAGCAGCCCCCAGGGGAGGGACTACACAGATACGCAGTATTTT.

The chain links TRBV5-6 to TRBJ1-4, with 7 bases aligning to TRBD1. Germline loops: CDR1 SGHDT, CDR2 YYEEEE. This CDR3 comprises 17 residues. Trimming took 1 base from V and 7 from J; bases not matched to a gene: 13. CDR3 DNA: TGTGCCAGCAGCTTGAGGGGAACAGGGGTAGGTGGTGAAAAACTGTTTTTT. Protein: CASSLRGTGVGGEKLFF.

The chain combines TRBV10-3 with TRBJ2-3; 9 bases agree with TRBD2. This CDR3 region has 16 residues. The trim removed 4 bases at V and 2 bases at J, leaving 7 bases unmatched. CDR1 ENHRY and CDR2 SYGVKD come from the germline V gene. CDR3: CAISVAGGQNTDTQYF. CDR3 DNA sequence: TGTGCCATCAGTGTTGCGGGAGGGCAAAACACAGATACGCAGTATTTT.

V and J are TRBV6-4 and TRBJ2-2; 9 bases fit TRBD2. CDR1 and CDR2 (germline): MRHNA, SNTAGT. CDR3 length: 16 residues. The J segment lost 4 bases and the V segment lost 2 bases, leaving 5 bases of the junction unmatched. DNA of the CDR3: TGTGCCAGCAGTGACGTCGCGGGAGGGGGCACCGGGGAGCTGTTTTTT. This sequence encodes CASSDVAGGGTGELFF.

The chain employs TRBV25-1 and TRBJ2-3; TRBD1 aligns across 9 bases. V was clipped by 4 bases and J by 3 bases; unmatched bases: 5. This CDR3 is 15 amino acids long. Germline values: CDR1 MGHDK, CDR2 SYGVNS. CDR3 sequence reads: CASSGQGGGTDTQYF. CDR3 nucleotide sequence: TGTGCCAGCAGTGGACAGGGGGGCGGGACAGATACGCAGTATTTT.

This clonotype has only a few counts. The genes are TRBV5-1 and TRBJ2-1; D is ambiguous. The CDR3 runs to 13 residues. V was trimmed by 0 bases and J by 2 bases, leaving 3 bases between them. Germline V gene sequence: CDR1 SGHRS, CDR2 YFSETQ. The CDR3 is CASSLATYNEQFF. The DNA for the CDR3 is TGCGCCAGCAGCTTGGCCACCTACAATGAGCAGTTCTTC.

This clonotype was recorded a few times. The chain carries TRBV10-3 and TRBJ2-1; 13 nucleotides match TRBD2. The CDR3 is 17 amino acids. Germline V gives CDR1 ENHRY, CDR2 SYGVKD. V lost 2 bases, J lost 7 bases, and 8 bases stayed unmatched. The CDR3 region is CAISEGLAGERANEQFF. Here the CDR3 DNA reads TGTGCCATCAGTGAGGGACTAGCGGGAGAAAGAGCGAATGAGCAGTTCTTC.

The chain joins TRBV20-1 to TRBJ2-5; D gene ambiguous. Germline V gives CDR1 DFQATT, CDR2 SNEGSKA (reference sequence). This CDR3 contains 15 residues. With 0 bases removed from V and 5 bases from J, the gap between germline ends came to 16 bases. This CDR3 is CSAREAPRNGETQYF. DNA of the CDR3: TGCAGTGCTAGAGAGGCCCCTAGAAATGGGGAGACCCAGTACTTC.

CDR3 residues: CASSPPVGVAESYNEQFF. In nucleotides, the CDR3 is TGTGCCAGCTCACCACCTGTAGGGGTCGCGGAGTCCTACAATGAGCAGTTCTTC. The chain employs TRBV18 and TRBJ2-1; possible D gene TRBD1, 5 bases. In germline, CDR1 is KGHSH, CDR2 LQKENI. The CDR3 length is 18 residues. Trimming shortened V by 0 bases and J by 1 base, and 16 bases separated the two germline ends.